This T cell receptor beta chain appears in the sequencing data of a study of CD4 T cells in relation to SARS-CoV-2 and coronaviruses. Overall study: The restricting HLA molecule for shared crossreactive spike epitopes was mapped.

Points on this clone: Its antigen is unknown.

Using immunoSEQ multiplex PCR, the repertoire was profiled, and TCRdb retains in-frame clones only, with some absent. Found here are 38,000 or so clones, about three quarters of them singletons; the top ten hold around 21%. The CDR3 has 15 amino acids. The V gene's germline CDR1 is MNHEY and CDR2 SMNVEV (reference sequence). V gave up 6 bases and J gave up 2 bases, with 14 bases separating them. Naive and memory CD4+ T cells came from enriched cryopreserved PBMCs. Naive or memory CD4+ cells were cultured 1:1 with T cell-depleted PBMCs plus CEF. The specimen sequenced was memory CD4+ T cells from PBMCs, cultured in vitro. This chain connects TRBV27 to TRBJ2-4, with D maybe TRBD1 (5 bases). This clonotype originated in an adult with COVID-19. The DNA of the CDR3 is TGTGCCAGCAGGGGGTACCAGGGTTCCAAAAACATTCAGTACTTC. It yields the protein CASRGYQGSKNIQYF.